This T cell receptor beta chain was retrieved from a study of OX40 agonist ivuxolimab in advanced cancers. For context, the study as a whole: Ivuxolimab, which targeted the costimulatory receptor OX40 (CD134), was an agonistic, fully human IgG2 monoclonal antibody. Peripheral TCRbeta sequencing aimed to test whether ivuxolimab altered TCR sequence diversity and caused clonal T-cell expansion. Partial responses occurred in three dose-escalation patients, of whom one had hepatocellular carcinoma and two had cutaneous melanoma. Intravenous ivuxolimab was administered to patients every 2 weeks at six dose levels: 0.01, 0.1, 0.3, 1.5, 3 and 10 mg/kg. Of the roughly 50 dose-escalation patients, hepatocellular carcinoma was present in approximately 20, melanoma in roughly 15, renal cell carcinoma in 9 and head and neck cancer in 9. A male proportion of nearly 85% and a mean age of approximately 58 years, ranging from roughly 23 to 79, were recorded for the dose-escalation cohort. Prior anti-PD-1, anti-PD-L1 or anti-CTLA-4 therapy was permitted, and checkpoint inhibitors had been received by approximately 39% of dose-escalation patients. The paper covers the monotherapy dose-escalation part of the phase I ivuxolimab trial, which included N = 52 patients. The paper as a whole reports these results and caveats: After ivuxolimab, CD8+ T cells had more expanded clones than CD4+ T cells on average. In the 0.1-3.0 mg/kg groups, partial responders were among the patients with the lowest normalized peripheral clonal expansion, particularly in CD8+ T cells. The antigen specificity of the clonally expanded peripheral T cells was not determined. At doses of 0.1 to 3.0 mg/kg, clonal expansion of both CD4+ and CD8+ T cells in blood was seen between baseline and week 6. Low levels of normalized T-cell clonal expansion were also seen in some patients who did not respond.

Patients with a history of autoimmune disease or receiving systemic immunosuppression were excluded from the trial. Peripheral blood for TCR sequencing was collected from all dose cohorts at baseline, on cycle 4 day 1, and on cycle 7 day 1. The samples were drawn from a first-in-human, open-label, multicenter phase I dose-escalation trial of ivuxolimab. Adults with locally advanced or metastatic melanoma, renal cell, hepatocellular, or head and neck squamous cell carcinoma were enrolled in the trial. Before TCR sequencing, CD4+ T cells and CD8+ T cells were sorted from peripheral blood as separate populations. The V end gives up 1 base and the J end 9 bases, leaving 11 bases in the junction not matched to a gene. The CDR3 sequence holds 16 residues, the cysteine and phenylalanine included. The read is trimmed to its CDR3 DNA, 48 bases read in frame from base 1. The germline V gene sets CDR1 to SNHLY and CDR2 to FYNNEI.

Genomic DNA was extracted from sorted cells for sequencing of the TCRbeta CDR3 region. The immunoSEQ Assay was used for sequencing of TCRbeta CDR3 regions. Drawn from immuneACCESS, this table holds only the in-frame rearrangements with V and J called that TCRdb kept. Clones are partly lost; checked studies trace under half to an unresolved V gene and leave the rest unexplained. The sample contains more than 75,000 clones, 75% to 90% of them found a single time. The top ten constitute roughly 5.5% of the sample. Notes on this clone: No cognate antigen has been identified for it. Base qualities are not provided; no much larger clone lies one nucleotide away.

The chain links TRBV2 with TRBJ2-1, with 8 bases in between that match TRBD2. This specimen consisted of CD4+ or CD8+ T cells sorted from blood, obtained in a trial of the OX40 agonist ivuxolimab. This TCR was sampled from an adult with an advanced solid tumor such as melanoma, head and neck, liver or kidney cancer. The CDR3: CASSEGLAGGAAEQFF. The nucleotides are TGTGCCAGCAGTGAAGGGTTGGCCGGGGGGGCCGCTGAGCAGTTCTTC.